The 20 T cell receptor beta chains below were found in one sample sequenced in a study of graft-versus-host responses after intestinal transplantation. What these receptors recognize is not known. Method: immunoSEQ multiplex PCR; TCRdb's copy keeps in-frame clones and lacks some. The sample carries about 88,000 clones, roughly 90% recorded once. This specimen consisted of unstimulated CD4+ T cells sorted from spleen or lymph node cells, obtained before transplant. The receptor source for this set is a human donor who was the organ donor for an intestinal transplant.

This chain links TRBV5-1 with TRBJ1-1; 7 bases agree with TRBD1. Germline V gene data show CDR1 as SGHRS and CDR2 as YFSETQ. V lost 1 base to trimming and J lost 0 bases; unmatched junction nucleotides: 6. The CDR3 loop spans 16 amino acids. CDR3 nucleotide sequence: TGCGCCAGCAGCTTGCAAGCAGGGGGGATGAACACTGAAGCTTTCTTT. It translates to CASSLQAGGMNTEAFF.

There are a few counts of this clone. V and J are TRBV5-8 and TRBJ2-3; a possible D gene is TRBD2 (7 bases). V was clipped by 0 bases and J by 0 bases, with 8 bases between them. Germline V gives CDR1 SGHTS, CDR2 YDEGEE. The CDR3 length is 15 residues. CDR3 in amino acids: CASSLEGGSTDTQYF. In DNA, the CDR3 is TGTGCCAGCAGCTTGGAGGGGGGGAGCACAGATACGCAGTATTTT.

The chain recombines TRBV28 with TRBJ2-2; 8 bases map to TRBD1. Germline V gene sequence: CDR1 MDHEN, CDR2 SYDVKM. CDR3 size: 15 residues. V shed 0 bases and J 6 bases; nucleotides not matched to a gene: 3. CDR3 sequence: CASSLWDRAAGELFF. The CDR3 DNA reads TGTGCCAGCAGTTTATGGGACAGGGCGGCCGGGGAGCTGTTTTTT.

The rearrangement joins TRBV7-9 to TRBJ1-5, with no clear D. The CDR3 totals 13 residues. CDR1 SEHNR and CDR2 FQNEAQ come from the germline V gene (reference sequence). V was pared by 1 base and J by 6 bases, with 7 bases between. In DNA, the CDR3 is TGTGCCAGCAGCTTAGGGAGTCTTCAGCCCCAGCATTTT. This encodes CASSLGSLQPQHF.

The chain uses TRBV4-1 and TRBJ1-1; 7 nucleotides align to TRBD1. The ends lost 4 bases at V and 3 bases at J; junction bases unmatched: 8. CDR3 length: 15 amino acids. CDR1 MGHRA and CDR2 YSYEKL come from the germline V gene. The CDR3 nucleotides read TGCGCCAGCAGCCCCCGGACAGGCTCCTACACTGAAGCTTTCTTT. Its protein product is CASSPRTGSYTEAFF.

The J gene is TRBJ2-3, the V gene TRBV10-1; 8 nucleotides match TRBD2. The CDR3 is 16 amino acids. V lost 0 bases to trimming and J lost 8 bases; unmatched junction nucleotides: 10. Germline V gene sequence: CDR1 WNHNN, CDR2 SYGVQD (reference sequence). In DNA, the CDR3 is TGCGCCAGCAGTGAGTCGAACAGCGGGAGTCGTGTTACGCAGTATTTT. This sequence encodes CASSESNSGSRVTQYF.

The V gene is TRBV9, the J gene TRBJ2-3; D perhaps matches TRBD2 (5 bases). Germline assignment: CDR1 SGDLS and CDR2 YYNGEE. The CDR3 is 12 residues long. The V gene lost 3 bases and the J gene lost 4 bases, with 6 bases spanning the gap. The CDR3 bases are TGTGCCAGCAGCGGAGCGGCAGATACGCAGTATTTT. Translation gives CASSGAADTQYF.

The V gene is TRBV6-1, the J gene TRBJ2-7; the match to TRBD1 covers 8 bases. The V gene end was trimmed by 2 bases and the J gene end by 3 bases; junction bases not matched to a gene: 6. Germline V gene data show CDR1 as MNHNS and CDR2 as SASEGT. The length of the CDR3 is 15 residues. In DNA, the CDR3 is TGTGCCAGCAGTGAACTGCAGGGGGCGGACTACGAGCAGTACTTC. Protein: CASSELQGADYEQYF.

The rearrangement links TRBV2 to TRBJ2-4, with D perhaps matching TRBD1 (5 bases). The CDR3 consists of 16 residues. Germline V gives CDR1 SNHLY, CDR2 FYNNEI. V shed 2 bases and J shed 7 bases, with 18 bases lying between them. The CDR3 DNA follows: TGTGCCAGCAGTGAATGGCAGGGCCTAAGTGGGAACATTCAGTACTTC. Encoded protein: CASSEWQGLSGNIQYF.

This chain joins TRBV6-1 and TRBJ2-7; possible D gene TRBD1, 6 bases. V was shortened by 3 bases and J by 1 base, with 10 bases between the two germline ends. CDR3 size: 14 residues. Germline CDR1 reads MNHNS; CDR2 reads SASEGT. The CDR3 DNA follows: TGTGCCAGCAGTGAGTACAGGGCGTCCTACGAGCAGTACTTC. Residues: CASSEYRASYEQYF.

The chain has TRBV29-1 and TRBJ2-7; D is perhaps TRBD1 (6 bases). With 6 bases removed from V and 2 bases from J, the gap between germline ends came to 14 bases. The CDR3 is made up of 13 amino acids. Germline CDR1 and CDR2: SQVTM and ANQGSEA. CDR3 DNA sequence: TGCAGCGTCGGCCAGACAGGTACCTACGAGCAGTACTTC. It is translated as CSVGQTGTYEQYF.

The chain links TRBV2 to TRBJ2-5; 7 nucleotides match TRBD1. Near its end, the DNA agrees better with TRBJ2-7, so the J call may be wrong. The germline V gene encodes CDR1 SNHLY and CDR2 FYNNEI. The CDR3 length is 18 residues. CDR3 nucleotide sequence: TGTGCCAGCAGAGACCCGAGGCGAAACAGGGGCCGTTTGGACGAGCAGTACTTC. Translated, it gives CASRDPRRNRGRLDEQYF.

V and J are TRBV11-3 and TRBJ2-2; TRBD2 aligns across 7 bases. The CDR3 covers 15 residues. With 5 bases clipped from V and 3 bases from J, the junction kept 6 bases outside the gene matches. Germline CDR1 reads SGHNT; CDR2 reads YENEEA. The CDR3 bases are TGTGCCAGCAGCCCCCGGGGGGAGGACACCGGGGAGCTGTTTTTT. This translates into CASSPRGEDTGELFF.

The chain is built from TRBV7-7 and TRBJ1-1; D gene unclear. The CDR3 runs 15 residues. Germline V gene lookup returns CDR1 SSHAT and CDR2 FNYEAQ (reference sequence). V lost 2 bases and J lost 4, with 14 bases in between. CDR3 residues: CASSLKRVAGTEAFF. CDR3 coding DNA: TGTGCCAGCAGCTTAAAGCGCGTGGCGGGCACTGAAGCTTTCTTT.

CDR3 sequence reads: CAWNPRDTDTQYF. The CDR3 nucleotides read TGTGCCTGGAACCCTCGGGACACAGATACGCAGTATTTT. V gene TRBV30 combines with J gene TRBJ2-3, with D perhaps TRBD2 (5 bases). V was pared by 4 bases and J by 2 bases, with 10 bases between. Germline CDR1 reads GTSNPN; CDR2 reads SVGIG (reference sequence). The CDR3 has 13 amino acids. The full variable domain, its missing parts supplied by reference TRBV30 and TRBJ2-3, is SQTIHQWPATLVQPVGSPLSLECTVEGTSNPNLYWYRQAAGRGLQLLFYSVGIGQISSEVPQNLSASRPQDRQFILSSKKLLLSDSGFYLCAWNPRDTDTQYFGPGTRLTVL.

V and J are TRBV6-5 and TRBJ2-5; the match to TRBD1 covers 7 bases. Germline loops: CDR1 MNHEY, CDR2 SVGAGI. The V gene end was trimmed by 6 bases and the J gene end by 5 bases; junction bases not matched to a gene: 6. This CDR3 contains 13 residues. CDR3 coding DNA: TGTGCCAGCAGGGCCGGGACAGCGGAGACCCAGTACTTC. Its protein product is CASRAGTAETQYF.

The count of this clone is one. V gene TRBV7-3 combines with J gene TRBJ1-1, with D possibly matching TRBD1 (6 bases). CDR1 and CDR2 from the germline V gene are SGHTA and FQGTGA. This CDR3 is 13 amino acids long. V lost 9 bases and J lost 3, with 14 bases in between. Here the CDR3 reads CASGQQRDTEAFF. The DNA for the CDR3 is TGTGCCAGTGGACAGCAAAGGGACACTGAAGCTTTCTTT.

The chain recombines TRBV10-2 with TRBJ2-2; D possibly corresponds to TRBD2 (5 bases). V shed 10 bases and J shed 1 base, with 10 bases lying between them. The V gene's germline CDR1 is WSHSY and CDR2 SAAADI. The CDR3 covers 13 residues. The CDR3, as DNA: TGCGCCACTCTGGACTGGAACACCGGGGAGCTGTTTTTT. It translates to CATLDWNTGELFF.

The V and J genes are TRBV21-1 and TRBJ2-5; the DNA was not compared with TRBD2, the D call given in the table. TRBV21-1 is a listed pseudogene. The CDR3 extends over 16 amino acids. The chain's CDR3 is CASKLAGGPHQETQYF. In DNA form, the CDR3 reads TGTGCCAGCAAGCTAGCGGGGGGGCCTCACCAAGAGACCCAGTACTTC.

The chain uses TRBV7-2 and TRBJ2-7; unclear D gene. There are 15 residues in the CDR3. Between the trimmed V and J ends, which lost 0 bases and 2 bases, there was a span of 11 bases. Germline CDR1 is SGHTA and CDR2 is FQGNSA. The CDR3 nucleotides are TGTGCCAGCAGCTTAGCGAACTGGTCTACCTACGAGCAGTACTTC. Its protein product is CASSLANWSTYEQYF.